This T cell receptor beta chain was identified in a study of T-cell memory formation after mild COVID-19. Overall study results and limits: Contracting clones, day 15 to 85, had balanced CD4/CD8, and later expanders favored CD4+. The study detected some responding clones in pre-infection memory, suggesting cross-reactive memory joined.

Germline values: CDR1 SGHNT, CDR2 YYREEE (reference sequence). Germline trimming cut 0 bases from V and 0 bases from J; bases unmatched to any gene: 7. The CDR3 extends over 17 amino acids. This clonotype was recorded a few times. Its antigen is currently unknown. TCR alpha and TCR beta cDNA libraries with sample barcodes and UMIs came from 5'RACE using constant-segment primers. TCRdb used MiXCR to reprocess the 5' RACE reads, holding one entry per CDR3 protein. The sample holds approximately 300,000 distinct CDR3 sequences, more than 15% seen once. The gene calls are TRBV5-4 and TRBJ2-5, with 8 bases matching TRBD2. Input material: PBMCs or a T cell subset sorted from them (not recorded which). The TCR originated in a man between 18 and 29 years old who had mild COVID-19 (a few samples of this study predate the infection). Cell type and time point are not known. The CDR3 sequence is CASSLVGAGEYQETQYF. In DNA form, the CDR3 reads TGTGCCAGCAGCTTGGTGGGAGCGGGGGAGTACCAAGAGACCCAGTACTTC.